Below, one TCR beta chain is given with its context. No antigen is known for it. This entry belongs to a study of CD8+CD57+ T cells in acquired aplastic anemia. Study in general: The study obtained an average of around 2.9 ug of DNA from sorted CD4+ and CD8+ cells. The study obtained 9 million to 11 million reads on average for CD4+ cells from healthy donors.

Notes on the study in general: Patients and controls shared roughly 31 CD8+ CDR3 sequences, highly expressed in patients.

The CDR3 spans 15 residues. J gave up 6 bases and V 3 bases, and 5 bases lay outside the gene matches. In germline, CDR1 is SGDLS, CDR2 YYNGEE. CDR3 and TCR beta VDJ profiling relied on genomic DNA as the template. A single record per CDR3 protein comes from TCRdb applying MiXCR to the reads. The sample includes under 40,000 distinct CDR3 sequences, more than 75% seen only once; the top ten take approximately 24%. The V call is TRBV9, the J call TRBJ2-3; 12 bases map to TRBD2. This TCR was recovered from a human donor in good health, serving as a control. Specimen: sorted CD4+, CD8+, or CD8+CD57+ T cells (not recorded which) from PBMCs. The CDR3 sequence is CASSASGTSGDTQYF. The CDR3 DNA reads TGTGCCAGCAGCGCCTCCGGGACTAGCGGGGATACGCAGTATTTT.